The rows below give T cell receptor beta chains drawn from one sample of a study of blood T cells in healthy people across ages. MiXCR was run by TCRdb on the 5' RACE reads, yielding one entry per CDR3 protein. The table includes approximately 1,700,000 distinct CDR3 sequences, roughly 43% detected once. Sequencing was performed on blood. The receptors were sampled from a human donor in good health. Each CDR3 is given with its conserved first and last residue. Each record gives: D gene, V gene, J gene, CDR3 protein. A D gene is named only where the DNA matches it firmly.

D: NA
V: TRBV10-3
J: TRBJ1-1
CDR3: CAISGGSSSNTEAFF

D: NA
V: TRBV7-9
J: TRBJ2-3
CDR3: CASSNGQQVYTDTQYF

D: NA
V: TRBV28
J: TRBJ1-5
CDR3: CASSLWRDGNQPQHF

D: NA
V: TRBV5-6
J: TRBJ2-6
CDR3: CASSFLLAGANVLTF

D: NA
V: TRBV27
J: TRBJ2-7
CDR3: CAGSLLAGHYEQYF

D: TRBD2
V: TRBV9
J: TRBJ2-2
CDR3: CASSVERGAYESGELFF

D: NA
V: TRBV21-1
J: TRBJ1-2
CDR3: CASSPRRGTPYGYTF

D: TRBD1
V: TRBV7-2
J: TRBJ1-1
CDR3: CASSWDREVAFF

D: NA
V: TRBV28
J: TRBJ1-5
CDR3: CASSLIGVVGNQPQHF

D: TRBD1
V: TRBV7-2
J: TRBJ2-3
CDR3: CASSSTQGRGTDTQYF

D: TRBD2
V: TRBV15
J: TRBJ2-1
CDR3: CATSRGVSSGGYNEQFF

D: TRBD2
V: TRBV11-2
J: NA
CDR3: CASSSHSGGAFEQYF

D: NA
V: TRBV4-3
J: TRBJ2-7
CDR3: CANSQDWAGPYEQYF

D: TRBD2
V: TRBV10-3
J: TRBJ2-5
CDR3: CAISESPSGGQETQYF

D: NA
V: TRBV27
J: TRBJ2-7
CDR3: CASSRSSGLAVYEQYF

D: NA
V: TRBV4-3
J: TRBJ2-3
CDR3: CASSQKDARDTDTQYF

D: NA
V: TRBV24-1
J: TRBJ2-3
CDR3: CATSDWTGTTSTDTQYF

D: TRBD1
V: TRBV3-1
J: TRBJ2-7
CDR3: CASSPRQGLNEQYF

D: NA
V: TRBV30
J: TRBJ2-7
CDR3: CAWEGERSSYEQYF

D: TRBD1
V: TRBV7-2
J: TRBJ1-2
CDR3: CASSQGTGVAGYTF

D: NA
V: TRBV4-2
J: TRBJ1-4
CDR3: CASSRVDSPTNEKLFF

D: NA
V: TRBV7-2
J: TRBJ1-2
CDR3: CASSPVGEGPGYTF

D: TRBD2
V: TRBV20-1
J: TRBJ2-3
CDR3: CSAGLAGGAVSTDTQYF

D: TRBD1
V: TRBV20-1
J: TRBJ1-2
CDR3: CSARPPRTGVDNYGYTF

D: NA
V: TRBV5-1
J: TRBJ1-2
CDR3: CASSLAPGSDGYTF

D: NA
V: TRBV15
J: TRBJ2-7
CDR3: CATSPLGRGPYEQYF

D: NA
V: TRBV3-1
J: TRBJ2-7
CDR3: CAWSASVSYEQYF

D: NA
V: TRBV12-3/TRBV12-4
J: TRBJ2-5
CDR3: CASSLGNRETQYF

D: TRBD1
V: TRBV20-1
J: TRBJ1-1
CDR3: CSASVNRGLQSEAFF

D: TRBD2
V: TRBV7-3
J: TRBJ2-2
CDR3: CASSLRGGGTRGELFF

D: TRBD1
V: TRBV5-1
J: TRBJ2-1
CDR3: CASSPRTGGQDNEQFF

D: TRBD1
V: TRBV12-3/TRBV12-4
J: TRBJ2-3
CDR3: CASSRDRGGSDTQYF

D: NA
V: TRBV6-1
J: TRBJ1-1
CDR3: CASISGTGWSTEAFF

D: NA
V: TRBV10-3
J: TRBJ2-7
CDR3: CAISESSTTYEQYF

D: TRBD1
V: TRBV5-1
J: TRBJ2-7
CDR3: CASSSGQVGYEQYF

D: NA
V: TRBV10-3
J: TRBJ2-1
CDR3: CAISQTVSSYNEQFF

D: TRBD2
V: TRBV6-5
J: TRBJ2-1
CDR3: CASTSGGGGYEQFF